These 27 T cell receptor beta chains originate from one sample sequenced in a study of OX40 agonist ivuxolimab in advanced cancers. The table came from immunoSEQ multiplex PCR; TCRdb's copy has only in-frame clones and leaves some out. Of about 50,000 clones in the sample, approximately 80% were seen once. Specimen: CD4+ or CD8+ T cells sorted from blood, collected in a trial of the OX40 agonist ivuxolimab. Source of these receptors: an adult with an advanced solid tumor such as melanoma, head and neck, liver or kidney cancer.

V is TRBV27 and J is TRBJ2-7; no clear D. V was clipped by 3 bases and J by 0 bases, with 6 bases between them. Per the germline V gene, CDR1 is MNHEY and CDR2 is SMNVEV (reference sequence). This CDR3 has 13 amino acids. CDR3 in DNA: TGTGCCAGCAGTTTGGCCAGCTCCTACGAGCAGTACTTC. Translating it yields CASSLASSYEQYF.

On this clone: The junction shows a germline mismatch at one end, possibly a read error. Other DNA sequences in this specimen translate into the identical CDR3. The chain couples TRBV4-1 to TRBJ1-2; D is unresolved. Germline V CDR1 and CDR2: MGHRA, YSYEKL. The CDR3 consists of 12 residues. The CDR3 loop reads CASSQDNYGYTF. CDR3 DNA sequence: TGCGCCAGTAGCCAAGACAACTATGGCTACACCTTC.

The chain links TRBV4-3 to TRBJ2-7; D gene unclear. Germline lookup yields CDR1 LGHNA and CDR2 YSLEER. This CDR3 comprises 17 residues. The germline V and J ends were trimmed by 0 bases and 0 bases, with 15 bases remaining between them. The CDR3 DNA sequence: TGCGCCAGCAGCCAAGAGGTCCAGGCCCCCAGCTCCTACGAGCAGTACTTC. As protein: CASSQEVQAPSSYEQYF.

The V gene is TRBV18, the J gene TRBJ2-7; 9 nucleotides agree with TRBD1. Germline CDR1 KGHSH, CDR2 LQKENI. Trimming cost V 6 bases and J 3 bases; bases outside gene matches: 9. There are 15 residues in the CDR3. Written as DNA, the CDR3 is TGTGCCAGCTCGCTAACCGGGACAGGGCACTACGAGCAGTACTTC. It is translated as CASSLTGTGHYEQYF.

The genes are TRBV28 and TRBJ1-5; D may be TRBD1 (6 bases). This CDR3 has 15 residues. The V gene lost 2 bases and the J gene lost 4 bases, with 12 bases spanning the gap. The germline CDR1 and CDR2 sequences are MDHEN and SYDVKM. The CDR3 spells CASSLPRQANQPQHF. In DNA form, the CDR3 reads TGTGCCAGCAGTTTACCCAGACAGGCTAATCAGCCCCAGCATTTT.

The J gene is TRBJ1-2, the V gene TRBV15, with D unresolved. Deletions cut 0 bases from V and 4 bases from J, with 9 bases between. Per the germline V gene, CDR1 is LNHNV and CDR2 is YYDKDF (reference sequence). This CDR3 has 14 amino acids. The CDR3 region is CATSRDQMGYGYTF. The DNA of the CDR3 is TGTGCCACCAGCAGAGATCAGATGGGCTATGGCTACACCTTC.

This clone showed up just a few times. The CDR3 region is CASTPDRVTEAFF. The DNA for the CDR3 is TGTGCCAGTACACCGGACAGGGTAACTGAAGCTTTCTTT. The chain carries TRBV19 and TRBJ1-1, with TRBD1 identical over 8 bases. Germline values: CDR1 LNHDA, CDR2 SQIVND (reference sequence). Trimming at V came to 7 bases and at J to 5 bases, leaving 6 bases not matched to a gene. The CDR3 runs to 13 residues.

V gene TRBV7-3 combines with J gene TRBJ2-7; no reliable D call. The CDR3 is made up of 14 amino acids. Trimming took off 0 bases at V and 0 bases at J, with 6 bases between the two ends. Germline loops: CDR1 SGHTA, CDR2 FQGTGA. CDR3 sequence (DNA): TGTGCCAGCAGCTTAACTCCTCTCTCCTACGAGCAGTACTTC. Its protein product is CASSLTPLSYEQYF.

The chain is built from TRBV11-2 and TRBJ2-1; D possibly corresponds to TRBD1 (6 bases). V was pared by 1 base and J by 2 bases, with 12 bases between. The CDR3 totals 16 residues. Per germline, CDR1 SGHAT and CDR2 FQNNGV. The CDR3 reads CASSLVGGEPYNEQFF. The CDR3 region has the DNA TGTGCCAGCAGCTTAGTAGGGGGAGAGCCCTACAATGAGCAGTTCTTC. The whole variable domain, remainder taken from reference TRBV11-2 and TRBJ2-1, is EAGVAQSPRYKIIEKRQSVAFWCNPISGHATLYWYQQILGQGPKLLIQFQNNGVVDDSQLPKDRFSAERLKGVDSTLKIQPAKLEDSAVYLCASSLVGGEPYNEQFFGPGTRLTVL.

CDR3 in DNA: TGTGCCAGCTCACCAACAGGGGATCAAGAGACCCAGTACTTC. This translates into CASSPTGDQETQYF. The V call is TRBV18, the J call TRBJ2-5, with 7 bases fitting TRBD1. Germline CDR1 reads KGHSH; CDR2 reads LQKENI. Trimming cost V 2 bases and J 2 bases; bases outside gene matches: 2. The CDR3 consists of 14 residues.

This rearrangement joins TRBV12-5 to TRBJ2-2, with 11 bases identical to TRBD2. This CDR3 spans 16 amino acids. J gave up 5 bases and V 7 bases, and 9 bases lay outside the gene matches. Germline CDR1 reads LGHNT; CDR2 reads FRNRAP. Here the CDR3 reads CASASTSGVNTGELFF. CDR3 sequence (DNA): TGTGCTAGTGCCTCGACTAGCGGGGTTAATACCGGGGAGCTGTTTTTT. Looking up the rest from reference TRBV12-5 and TRBJ2-2 gives the full variable domain: DARVTQTPRHKVTEMGQEVTMRCQPILGHNTVFWYRQTMMQGLELLAYFRNRAPLDDSGMPKDRFSAEMPDATLATLKIQPSEPRDSAVYFCASASTSGVNTGELFFGEGSRLTVL.

This clone occurred once. This rearrangement joins TRBV19 to TRBJ2-3; tentative D call: TRBD1 (6 bases). The length of the CDR3 is 13 residues. The germline CDR1 and CDR2 sequences are LNHDA and SQIVND (reference sequence). Deletions cut 10 bases from V and 3 bases from J, with 14 bases between. CDR3 protein: CATKKGDTDTQYF. The CDR3 DNA reads TGTGCCACCAAAAAGGGGGATACAGATACGCAGTATTTT.

The chain is built from TRBV6-1 and TRBJ1-1; 7 nucleotides align to TRBD1. The CDR3 is 14 amino acids. Trimming removed 6 bases from V and 1 base from J; junction bases left unmatched: 5. The V gene's germline CDR1 is MNHNS and CDR2 SASEGT. DNA for the CDR3: TGTGCCAGCAGGAGGGACAGACGGAACACTGAAGCTTTCTTT. It yields the protein CASRRDRRNTEAFF.

The V call is TRBV28, the J call TRBJ2-2; D not certain. CDR3 length: 16 amino acids. Trimming cost V 6 bases and J 0 bases, with 14 bases left between them. Germline V lookup: CDR1 MDHEN, CDR2 SYDVKM. CDR3 sequence: CASRAPYPTNTGELFF. As DNA, the CDR3 is TGTGCCAGCAGGGCGCCTTACCCCACGAACACCGGGGAGCTGTTTTTT.

This chain joins TRBV19 and TRBJ1-6; no reliable D call. V lost 4 bases and J 0 bases, leaving 7 bases between the germline ends. The CDR3 is 15 amino acids. CDR1 is LNHDA, CDR2 SQIVND, per germline (reference sequence). CDR3 residues: CASSKRSSYNSPLHF. CDR3 bases: TGTGCCAGTAGTAAAAGGAGCTCCTATAATTCACCCCTCCACTTT. Full variable domain (remainder filled in from reference TRBV19 and TRBJ1-6): DGGITQSPKYLFRKEGQNVTLSCEQNLNHDAMYWYRQDPGQGLRLIYYSQIVNDFQKGDIAEGYSVSREKKESFPLTVTSAQKNPTAFYLCASSKRSSYNSPLHFGNGTRLTVT.

This clone is a singleton in its sample. The chain links TRBV18 to TRBJ2-6; a weak D match, TRBD1 (6 bases). This CDR3 is 19 amino acids long. The V end was cut by 6 bases, the J end by 1 base, with 22 bases between. Germline V gene lookup returns CDR1 KGHSH and CDR2 LQKENI. This chain's CDR3 is CASSLNRAPTVSGANVLTF. The CDR3 DNA follows: TGTGCCAGCTCCCTAAACAGGGCGCCTACCGTTTCTGGGGCCAACGTCCTGACTTTC.

This clone was observed a single time. The chain links TRBV18 to TRBJ1-5, with 10 nucleotides matching TRBD1. The V and J ends lost 2 bases and 7 bases, in that order; junction bases with no gene match: 8. This CDR3 comprises 16 residues. The germline V gene encodes CDR1 KGHSH and CDR2 LQKENI. CDR3 sequence reads: CASSPTPGQGNQPQHF. CDR3 in DNA: TGTGCCAGCTCACCAACCCCGGGACAGGGGAACCAGCCCCAGCATTTT.

The genes are TRBV19 and TRBJ2-7, with TRBD1 matching over 8 bases. Germline CDR1 and CDR2: LNHDA and SQIVND (reference sequence). The CDR3 extends over 16 amino acids. V was pared by 3 bases and J by 7 bases, with 14 bases of the junction left unmatched. The CDR3 spells CASSILAGQGAREQYF. Here the CDR3 DNA reads TGTGCCAGTAGTATTTTAGCCGGGCAGGGGGCTAGAGAGCAGTACTTC.

The rearrangement uses TRBV7-3 and TRBJ2-3; D might be TRBD2 (6 bases). The length of the CDR3 is 16 residues. With 5 bases removed from V and 2 bases from J, the gap between germline ends came to 17 bases. CDR1 SGHTA and CDR2 FQGTGA come from the germline V gene. DNA of the CDR3: TGTGCCAGCAGCCCCCGGGGCGGGGTACCCACAGATACGCAGTATTTT. It encodes CASSPRGGVPTDTQYF.

V and J are TRBV5-1 and TRBJ1-6; the match to TRBD1 covers 7 bases. Trimming removed 0 bases from V and 3 bases from J; junction bases left unmatched: 3. The germline CDR1 and CDR2 sequences are SGHRS and YFSETQ. CDR3 length: 16 amino acids. The CDR3 nucleotides read TGCGCCAGCAGCTTGGGGCCAGGGGGCTATAATTCACCCCTCCACTTT. As protein: CASSLGPGGYNSPLHF.

The chain has TRBV4-3 and TRBJ1-1; 7 bases are shared with TRBD1. Germline assignment: CDR1 LGHNA and CDR2 YSLEER. The CDR3 runs to 14 residues. V trimming: 0 bases; J trimming: 4 bases; junction bases outside the gene matches: 2. Here the CDR3 DNA reads TGCGCCAGCAGCCAAGAACGGGACAGCACTGAAGCTTTCTTT. It translates to CASSQERDSTEAFF.

This clone was found a few times. The gene calls are TRBV10-2 and TRBJ2-1; 8 nucleotides match TRBD2. Trimming took 4 bases from V and 12 from J; bases not matched to a gene: 2. The CDR3 runs to 11 residues. CDR1 WSHSY and CDR2 SAAADI come from the germline V gene. The CDR3 coding sequence is TGCGCCAGCAGTGCCCTAGCGGGGCAGTTCTTC. Translation: CASSALAGQFF.

V is TRBV2 and J is TRBJ2-1; D is perhaps TRBD2 (5 bases). V was clipped by 6 bases and J by 2 bases, with 14 bases between them. CDR1 SNHLY and CDR2 FYNNEI come from the germline V gene. The CDR3 consists of 15 residues. CDR3 sequence: CASRWGRETYNEQFF. The CDR3 DNA sequence: TGTGCCAGCAGATGGGGAAGGGAGACCTACAATGAGCAGTTCTTC.

For the CDR3, the DNA is TGTGCCAGCAGCTTGGAAGGAACCCCCGGTGAAAAACTGTTTTTT. This translates into CASSLEGTPGEKLFF. This rearrangement joins TRBV5-5 to TRBJ1-4; D unclear. CDR1 SGHKS and CDR2 YYEKEE come from the germline V gene (reference sequence). This CDR3 is 15 amino acids long. V was cut by 0 bases and J by 7 bases, with 13 bases left in between.

The J gene is TRBJ2-6, the V gene TRBV4-1; D is possibly TRBD1 (5 bases). Germline lookup yields CDR1 MGHRA and CDR2 YSYEKL. The CDR3 consists of 19 residues. V lost 3 bases and J 0 bases, leaving 18 bases between the germline ends. The CDR3 DNA sequence: TGCGCCAGCAGCCACGCCTTAGGGGCCCTGATCTCTGGGGCCAACGTCCTGACTTTC. Translating gives CASSHALGALISGANVLTF.

The chain recombines TRBV19 with TRBJ2-5, with D maybe TRBD1 (7 bases). From germline, CDR1 is LNHDA and CDR2 SQIVND (reference sequence). V was cut by 8 bases and J by 0 bases, with 19 bases left in between. This CDR3 has 16 residues. The CDR3 region has the DNA TGTGCCAGTCGCAGAGTAGGAGGGGGCGACCAAGAGACCCAGTACTTC. Amino acids: CASRRVGGGDQETQYF.

The rearrangement links TRBV27 to TRBJ2-7, with D perhaps given as TRBD1 or TRBD2 (5 bases each). The CDR3 spans 14 residues. V was shortened by 7 bases and J by 9 bases, with 22 bases between the two germline ends. Germline loops: CDR1 MNHEY, CDR2 SMNVEV (reference sequence). CDR3 bases: TGTGCCAGCACCCTGTCGGGGCGGCCGGGCGTGCAGTACTTC. Translated: CASTLSGRPGVQYF.